A single sample gave rise to the 18 T cell receptor beta chains below, sequenced in a study of cytomegalovirus exposure and HLA in healthy donors. The study ran its PCR with 60 Vbeta and 13 Jbeta primers. The table came from immunoSEQ multiplex PCR; TCRdb's copy has only in-frame clones and leaves some out. The sample has roughly 120,000 clones, 77% seen once. What was sequenced was PBMCs. These receptors were taken from a woman aged 40-49 years in good health and CMV-seropositive.

This chain connects TRBV14 to TRBJ2-3; 11 nucleotides align to TRBD2. From germline, CDR1 is SGHDN and CDR2 FVKESK. The CDR3 sequence is 18 residues long. J gave up 4 bases and V 2 bases, and 11 bases lay outside the gene matches. The CDR3 loop reads CASSQTQLAGGPPDTQYF. The CDR3 DNA sequence: TGTGCCAGCAGCCAAACCCAATTAGCGGGAGGGCCCCCAGATACGCAGTATTTT.

This chain uses TRBV11-3 with TRBJ2-1, with TRBD1 identical over 8 bases. The germline gives CDR1 SGHNT, CDR2 YENEEA. V was pared by 5 bases and J by 8 bases, with 11 bases of the junction left unmatched. The CDR3 is made up of 15 amino acids. The DNA of the CDR3 is TGTGCCAGCAGCCCAGGGGGCAGGGGGAGAGATGAGCAGTTCTTC. Translating gives CASSPGGRGRDEQFF. Variable domain in full (rest from reference TRBV11-3 and TRBJ2-1): EAGVVQSPRYKIIEKKQPVAFWCNPISGHNTLYWYLQNLGQGPELLIRYENEEAVDDSQLPKDRFSAERLKGVDSTLKIQPAELGDSAVYLCASSPGGRGRDEQFFGPGTRLTVL.

The chain joins TRBV9 to TRBJ1-3; D is unresolved. The CDR3 has 16 amino acids. Germline V gives CDR1 SGDLS, CDR2 YYNGEE. Trimming left V 0 bases short and J 0 bases short, with 10 bases between. The CDR3 reads CASSVGGGSSGNTIYF. In nucleotides, the CDR3 is TGTGCCAGCAGCGTAGGTGGAGGTAGCTCTGGAAACACCATATATTTT.

V usage is TRBV6-1 and J usage is TRBJ2-5; D may be TRBD2 (5 bases). V gave up 7 bases and J gave up 5 bases, with 20 bases separating them. The CDR3 runs to 15 residues. The germline V gene encodes CDR1 MNHNS and CDR2 SASEGT. The DNA of the CDR3 is TGTGCCAGCACCGGACTTCTGTTCCGAGGCGAGACCCAGTACTTC. It is translated as CASTGLLFRGETQYF.

The chain's CDR3 is CSVLPEPHYGYTF. The CDR3 DNA reads TGCAGCGTTTTGCCAGAACCCCACTATGGCTACACCTTC. The gene calls are TRBV29-1 and TRBJ1-2, with D unresolved. V gave up 5 bases and J gave up 3 bases, with 13 bases separating them. The CDR3 extends over 13 amino acids. Germline-derived CDR1 and CDR2 are SQVTM and ANQGSEA.

The sample holds a few counts of this clone. The V call is TRBV30, the J call TRBJ1-3, with a weak D call TRBD1 (6 bases). CDR1 and CDR2 (germline): GTSNPN, SVGIG (reference sequence). V was clipped by 3 bases and J by 0 bases, with 12 bases between them. This CDR3 region has 15 residues. The CDR3 sequence is CAWSLGGTSGNTIYF. The DNA of the CDR3 is TGTGCCTGGAGCCTAGGGGGAACCTCTGGAAACACCATATATTTT.

This chain uses TRBV6-5 with TRBJ2-7; D is possibly TRBD2 (5 bases). The CDR3 consists of 14 residues. V was pared by 6 bases and J by 5 bases, with 17 bases between. The V gene's germline CDR1 is MNHEY and CDR2 SVGAGI. The CDR3: CASRDRGPANEQYF. CDR3 DNA sequence: TGTGCCAGCAGGGATCGAGGGCCCGCAAACGAGCAGTACTTC.

The chain couples TRBV21-1 to TRBJ1-5; no DNA check was done on the table's D call, TRBD1. TRBV21-1 is reported as a pseudogene. CDR3 length equals 17 residues. The CDR3 sequence is CASDGGQGCKGDQPQHF. CDR3 coding DNA: TGTGCCAGCGATGGGGGACAGGGTTGTAAAGGGGATCAGCCCCAGCATTTT.

This sequence joins TRBV7-9 and TRBJ1-2, with D uncertain. Trimming took 4 bases from V and 4 from J, leaving 16 bases between them. The CDR3 extends over 15 amino acids. Germline CDR1 is SEHNR and CDR2 is FQNEAQ (reference sequence). In DNA form, the CDR3 reads TGTGCCAGCAGCTCCTCGGGGAGGGAGGGCTATGGCTACACCTTC. Its protein is CASSSSGREGYGYTF.

The sample holds one count of this clone. The chain is built from TRBV7-3 and TRBJ2-2; D remains ambiguous. The CDR3 has 14 residues. With 4 bases removed from V and 0 bases from J, the gap between germline ends came to 6 bases. Germline CDR1 reads SGHTA; CDR2 reads FQGTGA. The CDR3 reads CASSSAANTGELFF. CDR3 DNA sequence: TGTGCCAGCAGCTCCGCGGCGAACACCGGGGAGCTGTTTTTT.

The CDR3 loop is CASKVAAKNNEQFF. The CDR3 bases are TGTGCCAGCAAGGTTGCGGCAAAAAACAATGAGCAGTTCTTC. V gene TRBV7-3 combines with J gene TRBJ2-1; no reliable D call. This CDR3 is 14 amino acids long. V shed 7 bases and J shed 5 bases, with 15 bases lying between them. CDR1 and CDR2 (germline): SGHTA, FQGTGA.

The chain links TRBV25-1 to TRBJ2-2; TRBD2 matches 9 bases. The V and J ends lost 4 bases and 1 base, in that order; junction bases with no gene match: 7. From germline, CDR1 is MGHDK and CDR2 SYGVNS. This CDR3 has 17 amino acids. The CDR3 reads CASSGPRLAENTGELFF. DNA for the CDR3: TGTGCCAGCAGTGGACCGAGACTAGCGGAGAACACCGGGGAGCTGTTTTTT.

V is TRBV7-9 and J is TRBJ2-3; 8 bases agree with TRBD1. The CDR3 has 17 residues. Germline V gene sequence: CDR1 SEHNR, CDR2 FQNEAQ (reference sequence). After removal of 8 bases from V and 3 bases from J, the junction contained 16 bases not matched to a gene. The CDR3 reads CASASSPTGVGTDTQYF. The CDR3 DNA reads as TGTGCCAGCGCATCCTCCCCGACAGGGGTAGGAACAGATACGCAGTATTTT. The variable domain in full, completed from reference TRBV7-9 and TRBJ2-3, reads DTGVSQNPRHKITKRGQNVTFRCDPISEHNRLYWYRQTLGQGPEFLTYFQNEAQLEKSRLLSDRFSAERPKGSFSTLEIQRTEQGDSAMYLCASASSPTGVGTDTQYFGPGTRLTVL.

The rearrangement uses TRBV9 and TRBJ2-2; D gene uncertain. The CDR3 is 15 residues long. V dropped 4 bases and J dropped 2 bases, with 12 bases sitting between them. CDR1 and CDR2 from the germline V gene are SGDLS and YYNGEE. DNA of the CDR3: TGTGCCAGCAGCCCCCGGGTAGCAAACACCGGGGAGCTGTTTTTT. This translates into CASSPRVANTGELFF.

Details on this clone: The junction shows a germline mismatch at one end, possibly a read error. V is TRBV7-9 and J is TRBJ2-7, with TRBD1 matching 7 bases. Germline lookup yields CDR1 SEHNR and CDR2 FQNEAQ (reference sequence). The CDR3 is made up of 12 amino acids. The CDR3 DNA follows: TGTTCCAGCAGGAGACAGGGAAACGAGCAGTACTTC. This codes for CSSRRQGNEQYF.

The V and J genes are TRBV6-6 and TRBJ2-7; perhaps TRBD1 as D (6 bases). V was clipped by 5 bases and J by 6 bases, with 17 bases between them. CDR1 MNHNY and CDR2 SVGAGI come from the germline V gene (reference sequence). The CDR3 covers 14 residues. CDR3 sequence: CASSNTLQGGEQYF. DNA of the CDR3: TGTGCCAGCAGTAACACCTTACAGGGCGGCGAGCAGTACTTC.

The chain has TRBV10-2 and TRBJ2-2; 14 nucleotides match TRBD2. The germline gives CDR1 WSHSY, CDR2 SAAADI. J gave up 8 bases and V 4 bases, and 0 bases lay outside the gene matches. This CDR3 is 14 amino acids long. CDR3 nucleotide sequence: TGCGCCAGCAGTGGGACTAGCGGGAGGGGGGAGCTGTTTTTT. It yields the protein CASSGTSGRGELFF.

This chain uses TRBV6-1 with TRBJ2-1, with 15 bases identical to TRBD2. The V gene's germline CDR1 is MNHNS and CDR2 SASEGT. The CDR3 is 17 residues long. Unmatched junction bases numbered 3, after V lost 3 bases and J lost 3 bases. The CDR3 nucleotides read TGTGCCAGCAGTGAGGGACTAGCGGGAGGCCTCTACAATGAGCAGTTCTTC. This translates into CASSEGLAGGLYNEQFF.